The rows below give T cell receptor beta chains drawn from one sample of a study of cytomegalovirus exposure and HLA in healthy donors. The protocol was immunoSEQ multiplex PCR, while the TCRdb copy is restricted to in-frame clones and leaves out a portion. The sample has 130,000 to 150,000 clones, approximately 80% seen once. The material sequenced was PBMCs. The receptors derive from a man aged 25 to 40 in good health and CMV-seropositive. Each CDR3 is given with its conserved first and last residue. The D gene is left open where the match is weak. Clone size is given for some rows only: seen once, a few or many times, or a class if the clone is expanded.

V gene: TRBV7-2; D gene: TRBD2; clone size: NA; J gene: TRBJ2-7; CDR3 protein: CASSLGAGGVYEQYF; CDR3 DNA: TGTGCCAGCAGCTTAGGGGCGGGAGGTGTGTACGAGCAGTACTTC
V gene: TRBV5-1; D gene: NA; clone size: NA; J gene: TRBJ2-7; CDR3 protein: CASRRTASYVQYF; CDR3 DNA: TGCGCCAGCAGAAGGACAGCCTCCTACGTGCAGTACTTC
V gene: TRBV7-8; D gene: TRBD1; clone size: NA; J gene: TRBJ2-5; CDR3 protein: CASSPGQGGGETQYF; CDR3 DNA: TGTGCCAGCAGCCCTGGACAGGGAGGAGGGGAGACCCAGTACTTC
V gene: TRBV30; D gene: NA; clone size: NA; J gene: TRBJ1-4; CDR3 protein: CAWSQGGAATNEKLFF; CDR3 DNA: TGTGCCTGGAGTCAAGGGGGAGCTGCAACTAATGAAAAACTGTTTTTT
V gene: TRBV28; D gene: TRBD2; clone size: NA; J gene: TRBJ2-2; CDR3 protein: CASSLILAGAAGELFF; CDR3 DNA: TGTGCCAGCAGTTTGATCCTAGCGGGAGCAGCCGGGGAGCTGTTTTTT
V gene: TRBV1; D gene: NA; clone size: NA; J gene: TRBJ1-4; CDR3 protein: CTSSHPLSETNEKLFF; CDR3 DNA: TGCACCAGCAGCCACCCCCTCAGTGAAACTAATGAAAAACTGTTTTTT
V gene: TRBV9; D gene: TRBD1; clone size: NA; J gene: TRBJ2-1; CDR3 protein: CASSARDRGWGDEQFF; CDR3 DNA: TGTGCCAGCAGCGCCAGGGACAGGGGATGGGGGGATGAGCAGTTCTTC
V gene: TRBV5-1; D gene: TRBD2; clone size: NA; J gene: TRBJ2-1; CDR3 protein: CASSLSGDSYNEQFF; CDR3 DNA: TGCGCCAGCAGCCTTAGCGGGGACTCCTACAATGAGCAGTTCTTC
V gene: TRBV11-2; D gene: NA; clone size: NA; J gene: TRBJ2-7; CDR3 protein: CASMGAGVEQYF; CDR3 DNA: TGTGCCAGCATGGGGGCGGGAGTCGAACAGTACTTC
V gene: TRBV27; D gene: NA; clone size: NA; J gene: TRBJ2-1; CDR3 protein: CASSFERGNEQFF; CDR3 DNA: TGTGCCAGCAGTTTCGAGAGAGGAAATGAGCAGTTCTTC
V gene: TRBV18; D gene: NA; clone size: NA; J gene: TRBJ1-1; CDR3 protein: CASSPQGTVNTEAFF; CDR3 DNA: TGTGCCAGCTCGCCCCAGGGAACGGTGAACACTGAAGCTTTCTTT
V gene: TRBV11-2; D gene: TRBD2; clone size: NA; J gene: TRBJ2-1; CDR3 protein: CASRDYTIGYNEQFF; CDR3 DNA: TGTGCCAGCCGGGACTACACAATTGGGTACAATGAGCAGTTCTTC
V gene: TRBV4-3; D gene: TRBD1; clone size: NA; J gene: TRBJ1-2; CDR3 protein: CASSQSGGAYGYTF; CDR3 DNA: TGCGCCAGCAGCCAATCAGGGGGCGCCTATGGCTACACCTTC
V gene: TRBV6-5; D gene: TRBD1; clone size: NA; J gene: TRBJ2-5; CDR3 protein: CASSLGQLFAETQYF; CDR3 DNA: TGTGCCAGCAGTTTGGGACAGCTTTTTGCAGAGACCCAGTACTTC
V gene: TRBV2; D gene: NA; clone size: NA; J gene: TRBJ2-3; CDR3 protein: CARDTAGADTQYF; CDR3 DNA: TGTGCCAGGGACACCGCAGGGGCAGATACGCAGTATTTT
V gene: TRBV4-1; D gene: TRBD1; clone size: few; J gene: TRBJ2-7; CDR3 protein: CASSQGPGTGGEQYF; CDR3 DNA: TGCGCCAGCAGCCAAGGACCCGGGACAGGGGGCGAGCAGTACTTC
V gene: TRBV6-5; D gene: TRBD1; clone size: NA; J gene: TRBJ1-1; CDR3 protein: CASSYRTGDTEAFF; CDR3 DNA: TGTGCCAGCAGCTACCGGACAGGGGATACTGAAGCTTTCTTT
V gene: TRBV9; D gene: NA; clone size: NA; J gene: TRBJ2-2; CDR3 protein: CASSVGDYTGELFF; CDR3 DNA: TGTGCCAGCAGCGTAGGAGACTACACCGGGGAGCTGTTTTTT
V gene: TRBV28; D gene: NA; clone size: NA; J gene: TRBJ2-5; CDR3 protein: CASSSLVETQYF; CDR3 DNA: TGTGCCAGCAGTTCATTAGTAGAGACCCAGTACTTC
V gene: TRBV4-1; D gene: NA; clone size: once; J gene: TRBJ1-2; CDR3 protein: CASSPREGIFYGYTF; CDR3 DNA: TGCGCCAGCAGCCCCAGGGAAGGGATTTTCTATGGCTACACCTTC
V gene: TRBV6-5; D gene: NA; clone size: once; J gene: TRBJ2-1; CDR3 protein: CASREGFNEQFF; CDR3 DNA: TGTGCCAGCAGGGAGGGTTTCAATGAGCAGTTCTTC
V gene: TRBV2; D gene: NA; clone size: NA; J gene: TRBJ2-3; CDR3 protein: CASSDRGDTQYF; CDR3 DNA: TGTGCCAGCAGTGATCGGGGGGATACGCAGTATTTT
V gene: TRBV15; D gene: TRBD2; clone size: NA; J gene: TRBJ2-1; CDR3 protein: CATSRDPASGNEQFF; CDR3 DNA: TGTGCCACCAGCAGAGATCCGGCTAGCGGTAATGAGCAGTTCTTC
V gene: TRBV2; D gene: NA; clone size: NA; J gene: TRBJ1-5; CDR3 protein: CASRLAGVSNQPQHF; CDR3 DNA: TGTGCCAGCAGATTGGCAGGGGTTAGCAATCAGCCCCAGCATTTT
V gene: TRBV28; D gene: TRBD2; clone size: NA; J gene: TRBJ2-1; CDR3 protein: CASSESGGAYNEQFF; CDR3 DNA: TGTGCCAGCAGTGAGAGCGGGGGGGCCTACAATGAGCAGTTCTTC
V gene: TRBV19; D gene: NA; clone size: NA; J gene: TRBJ1-1; CDR3 protein: CASSIGFLNTEAFF; CDR3 DNA: TGTGCCAGTAGTATTGGCTTCCTGAACACTGAAGCTTTCTTT
V gene: TRBV9; D gene: TRBD2; clone size: few; J gene: TRBJ2-1; CDR3 protein: CASSVAPSGGRSYNEQFF; CDR3 DNA: TGTGCCAGCAGCGTAGCTCCTAGCGGGGGCCGGTCCTACAATGAGCAGTTCTTC
V gene: TRBV5-6; D gene: TRBD1; clone size: NA; J gene: TRBJ1-2; CDR3 protein: CASSFGDRGNGYTF; CDR3 DNA: TGTGCCAGCAGCTTCGGGGACAGGGGCAACGGCTACACCTTC
V gene: TRBV5-5; D gene: TRBD1; clone size: NA; J gene: TRBJ2-7; CDR3 protein: CASSLWGQGSMSEQYF; CDR3 DNA: TGTGCCAGCAGCTTGTGGGGACAGGGGAGCATGAGCGAGCAGTACTTC
V gene: TRBV7-2; D gene: TRBD2; clone size: NA; J gene: TRBJ2-1; CDR3 protein: CASSFVSSGYNEQFF; CDR3 DNA: TGTGCCAGCAGCTTTGTCTCTAGCGGTTACAATGAGCAGTTCTTC
V gene: TRBV19; D gene: TRBD2; clone size: NA; J gene: TRBJ2-6; CDR3 protein: CASSIPQQLAGFSGANVLTF; CDR3 DNA: TGTGCCAGTAGTATCCCTCAACAACTAGCGGGGTTCTCTGGGGCCAACGTCCTGACTTTC
V gene: TRBV11-2; D gene: TRBD2; clone size: NA; J gene: TRBJ2-5; CDR3 protein: CASSFGGLAGSETQYF; CDR3 DNA: TGTGCCAGCAGCTTTGGTGGCCTAGCGGGATCGGAGACCCAGTACTTC
V gene: TRBV6-1; D gene: TRBD1; clone size: once; J gene: TRBJ1-1; CDR3 protein: CASTTHRGRTEAFF; CDR3 DNA: TGTGCCAGCACTACCCACAGGGGTCGGACTGAAGCTTTCTTT
V gene: TRBV28; D gene: TRBD1; clone size: NA; J gene: TRBJ1-1; CDR3 protein: CASSTPTGGNTEAFF; CDR3 DNA: TGTGCCAGCAGTACCCCGACAGGGGGAAACACTGAAGCTTTCTTT
V gene: TRBV25-1; D gene: NA; clone size: NA; J gene: TRBJ1-2; CDR3 protein: CASRPGGGWDGYTF; CDR3 DNA: TGTGCCAGCAGACCCGGCGGGGGTTGGGATGGCTACACCTTC
V gene: TRBV19; D gene: NA; clone size: NA; J gene: TRBJ2-7; CDR3 protein: CASSPGSFPYEQYF; CDR3 DNA: TGTGCCAGTAGCCCAGGGTCCTTCCCCTACGAGCAGTACTTC
V gene: TRBV6-1; D gene: NA; clone size: NA; J gene: TRBJ1-2; CDR3 protein: CASSLFQGYGYTF; CDR3 DNA: TGTGCCAGCAGCCTGTTCCAGGGATATGGCTACACCTTC
V gene: TRBV30; D gene: NA; clone size: NA; J gene: TRBJ1-4; CDR3 protein: CAWSARNEKLFF; CDR3 DNA: TGTGCCTGGAGCGCTAGAAATGAAAAACTGTTTTTT